This passage covers 29 T cell receptor beta chains from one sample sequenced in a study of cytotoxic CD8 clonotypes in ibrutinib-treated CLL. Sequencing used immunoSEQ multiplex PCR; TCRdb keeps in-frame clones, though not all of them. Here the sample spans roughly 300,000 clones, approximately 76% being singletons. The input for sequencing was PBMCs, taken at disease progression, from a patient treated with ibrutinib. The receptors shown here come from a human donor with chronic lymphocytic leukemia.

This clone was found once. The same CDR3 can be traced to other DNA sequences in this sample. V and J are TRBV9 and TRBJ2-7; a weak D match, TRBD2 (6 bases). Germline CDR1 reads SGDLS; CDR2 reads YYNGEE. The CDR3 sequence is 14 residues long. The germline V and J ends were trimmed by 0 bases and 3 bases, with 10 bases remaining between them. The CDR3 coding sequence is TGTGCCAGCAGCGTAGCTTCGGGGGACTACGAGCAGTACTTC. It codes for CASSVASGDYEQYF.

This chain uses TRBV5-1 with TRBJ2-2, with 8 bases identical to TRBD2. This CDR3 contains 15 residues. V was pared by 1 base and J by 1 base, with 0 bases of the junction left unmatched. CDR1 and CDR2 from the germline V gene are SGHRS and YFSETQ. The chain's CDR3 is CASSLSGGNTGELFF. The CDR3 DNA reads TGCGCCAGCAGCTTGAGCGGGGGGAACACCGGGGAGCTGTTTTTT.

This chain joins TRBV5-6 and TRBJ1-1, with a possible D match to TRBD1 (6 bases). Trimming cost V 0 bases and J 5 bases, with 11 bases left between them. This CDR3 has 14 residues. The V gene's germline CDR1 is SGHDT and CDR2 YYEEEE. The CDR3: CASSLGSTGTEAFF. The CDR3 coding sequence is TGTGCCAGCAGCTTGGGATCTACAGGGACTGAAGCTTTCTTT.

The CDR3 nucleotides are TGTGCCAGCAGTTCATTCACGACAACTAATGAAAAACTGTTTTTT. Amino acid sequence: CASSSFTTTNEKLFF. The chain recombines TRBV28 with TRBJ1-4; D remains ambiguous. The CDR3 runs 15 residues. The ends were cut back, 4 bases at V and 0 bases at J, with 9 bases in the middle. The germline V gene encodes CDR1 MDHEN and CDR2 SYDVKM. The full variable domain, its missing parts supplied by reference TRBV28 and TRBJ1-4, is DVKVTQSSRYLVKRTGEKVFLECVQDMDHENMFWYRQDPGLGLRLIYFSYDVKMKEKGDIPEGYSVSREKKERFSLILESASTNQTSMYLCASSSFTTTNEKLFFGSGTQLSVL.

This clone turned up a few times. CDR3: CASSVDLSGELFF. The CDR3 DNA follows: TGTGCCAGCAGCGTAGACTTGTCCGGGGAGCTGTTTTTT. The chain is built from TRBV9 and TRBJ2-2; D gene unclear. Germline CDR1 reads SGDLS; CDR2 reads YYNGEE. The CDR3 length is 13 residues. Trimming removed 0 bases from V and 6 bases from J, with 6 bases in between.

This clone turned up a few times. The V call is TRBV2, the J call TRBJ2-7, with a weak D call TRBD1 (5 bases). In germline, CDR1 is SNHLY, CDR2 FYNNEI. The CDR3 runs 15 residues. V shed 0 bases and J shed 2 bases, with 11 bases lying between them. Here the CDR3 reads CASSEAQGSTYEQYF. The CDR3 DNA follows: TGTGCCAGCAGTGAAGCGCAGGGCTCGACCTACGAGCAGTACTTC. The full variable domain, its missing parts supplied by reference TRBV2 and TRBJ2-7, is EPEVTQTPSHQVTQMGQEVILRCVPISNHLYFYWYRQILGQKVEFLVSFYNNEISEKSEIFDDQFSVERPDGSNFTLKIRSTKLEDSAMYFCASSEAQGSTYEQYFGPGTRLTVT.

V and J are TRBV25-1 and TRBJ2-5; D is possibly TRBD1 (6 bases). There are 16 residues in the CDR3. Germline V lookup: CDR1 MGHDK, CDR2 SYGVNS. V was clipped by 3 bases and J by 0 bases, with 14 bases between them. This CDR3 reads CASSDHRVLYQETQYF. The DNA for the CDR3 is TGTGCCAGCAGTGACCACAGGGTCCTCTACCAAGAGACCCAGTACTTC.

The chain recombines TRBV4-2 with TRBJ2-6; tentatively, D is TRBD2 (6 bases). Per germline, CDR1 LGHNA and CDR2 YNFKEQ. Trimming took 7 bases from V and 2 from J, leaving 12 bases between them. The CDR3 has 15 residues. The CDR3 sequence: CASIIWGAGANVLTF. The CDR3 bases are TGTGCCAGCATAATTTGGGGGGCTGGGGCCAACGTCCTGACTTTC.

This clone has only a few counts. The same CDR3 also results from other DNA sequences found in this sample. The J gene is TRBJ1-3, the V gene TRBV18; no clear D gene. CDR3 length: 15 amino acids. Germline V lookup: CDR1 KGHSH, CDR2 LQKENI. Deletions cut 3 bases from V and 0 bases from J, with 9 bases between. The CDR3 protein is CASSPGEHSGNTIYF. CDR3 nucleotide sequence: TGTGCCAGCTCACCCGGGGAACACTCTGGAAACACCATATATTTT.

The chain employs TRBV10-3 and TRBJ2-7; 9 bases map to TRBD1. J lost 4 bases, V lost 4 bases, and 5 bases had no gene match. There are 14 residues in the CDR3. Looked up from germline, CDR1 is ENHRY and CDR2 is SYGVKD. The CDR3 nucleotides read TGTGCCATCAGTGTCTCGGACAGGGGATACGAGCAGTACTTC. Encoded protein: CAISVSDRGYEQYF.

The rearrangement links TRBV5-5 to TRBJ1-5; 8 bases are a match to TRBD1. The V segment lost 1 base and the J segment 5 bases; nucleotides outside the gene matches: 11. CDR3 length equals 17 residues. Germline CDR1 reads SGHKS; CDR2 reads YYEKEE (reference sequence). The CDR3 coding sequence is TGTGCCAGCAGCTTGAACCGGCTCAACAGGGGGGATCAGCCCCAGCATTTT. It specifies CASSLNRLNRGDQPQHF.

This rearrangement joins TRBV11-2 to TRBJ1-5, with no clear D. CDR3 length: 15 amino acids. The germline gives CDR1 SGHAT, CDR2 FQNNGV. Trimming shortened V by 5 bases and J by 3 bases, and 14 bases separated the two germline ends. This chain's CDR3 is CASSPGSGSNQPQHF. The CDR3 DNA follows: TGTGCCAGCAGCCCCGGATCGGGGTCCAATCAGCCCCAGCATTTT. The whole variable domain, remainder taken from reference TRBV11-2 and TRBJ1-5, is EAGVAQSPRYKIIEKRQSVAFWCNPISGHATLYWYQQILGQGPKLLIQFQNNGVVDDSQLPKDRFSAERLKGVDSTLKIQPAKLEDSAVYLCASSPGSGSNQPQHFGDGTRLSIL.

V is TRBV29-1 and J is TRBJ2-3; D tentatively fits TRBD1 or TRBD2 (5 bases each). Germline assignment: CDR1 SQVTM and CDR2 ANQGSEA. V shed 7 bases and J shed 2 bases, with 16 bases lying between them. The CDR3 loop spans 14 amino acids. CDR3 residues: CSAIRGLITDTQYF. Here the CDR3 DNA reads TGCAGCGCAATCCGGGGCCTAATCACAGATACGCAGTATTTT.

In its sample, this clone was seen a few times. The V gene is TRBV4-1, the J gene TRBJ2-1, with unresolved D. The CDR3 is 14 amino acids. V dropped 4 bases and J dropped 6 bases, with 13 bases sitting between them. Germline CDR1 is MGHRA and CDR2 is YSYEKL. DNA for the CDR3: TGCGCCAGCAGCCGCGGCGATACAACCAATGAGCAGTTCTTC. Translation: CASSRGDTTNEQFF.

This chain joins TRBV5-1 and TRBJ1-2; 7 nucleotides match TRBD1. Per the germline V gene, CDR1 is SGHRS and CDR2 is YFSETQ. This CDR3 is built from 15 residues. V lost 0 bases and J lost 2; bases outside the gene matches: 4. The DNA for the CDR3 is TGCGCCAGCAGCTTGGGTGGACAGGAGAACTATGGCTACACCTTC. Protein product: CASSLGGQENYGYTF.

This clone has just a few counts. CDR3 nucleotides: TGCGCCAGCAGCCAAGGTATGACTGAAGCTTTCTTT. It specifies CASSQGMTEAFF. V is TRBV4-3 and J is TRBJ1-1, with D unclear. Trimming left V 1 base short and J 5 bases short, with 5 bases between. The CDR3 runs 12 residues. Germline loops: CDR1 LGHNA, CDR2 YSLEER.

This chain links TRBV6-5 with TRBJ1-5; D may be TRBD1 (5 bases). This CDR3 comprises 12 residues. Trimming took off 6 bases at V and 4 bases at J, with 7 bases between the two ends. Germline CDR1 is MNHEY and CDR2 is SVGAGI. CDR3 nucleotides: TGTGCCAGCAGGGACACGAATCAGCCCCAGCATTTT. Amino acid sequence: CASRDTNQPQHF.

The chain is built from TRBV11-2 and TRBJ2-7; no clear D. Deletions cut 5 bases from V and 3 bases from J, with 14 bases between. Germline V gene data show CDR1 as SGHAT and CDR2 as FQNNGV. The CDR3 extends over 14 amino acids. CDR3: CASSITQNGYEQYF. The CDR3, as DNA: TGTGCCAGCAGCATTACTCAGAACGGCTACGAGCAGTACTTC. Combining the CDR3 with reference TRBV11-2 and TRBJ2-7 gives the whole variable domain EAGVAQSPRYKIIEKRQSVAFWCNPISGHATLYWYQQILGQGPKLLIQFQNNGVVDDSQLPKDRFSAERLKGVDSTLKIQPAKLEDSAVYLCASSITQNGYEQYFGPGTRLTVT.

The chain has TRBV5-4 and TRBJ2-5; D is undetermined. The germline V gene has CDR1 SGHNT and CDR2 YYREEE (reference sequence). The CDR3 sequence is 15 residues long. V was cut by 0 bases and J by 2 bases, with 11 bases left in between. CDR3 DNA: TGTGCCAGCAGCTTGGTCGGTAGCCGTCAAGAGACCCAGTACTTC. This codes for CASSLVGSRQETQYF. Full variable domain (missing parts from reference TRBV5-4 and TRBJ2-5): ETGVTQSPTHLIKTRGQQVTLRCSSQSGHNTVSWYQQALGQGPQFIFQYYREEENGRGNFPPRFSGLQFPNYSSELNVNALELDDSALYLCASSLVGSRQETQYFGPGTRLLVL.

This clone came up once. The chain combines TRBV19 with TRBJ2-7; 12 bases are shared with TRBD2. The CDR3 loop spans 16 amino acids. The germline gives CDR1 LNHDA, CDR2 SQIVND (reference sequence). Germline trimming cut 3 bases from V and 3 bases from J; bases unmatched to any gene: 6. CDR3 sequence (DNA): TGTGCCAGTAGTATTTCTAGCGGGAGGGCCCTCTACGAGCAGTACTTC. This sequence encodes CASSISSGRALYEQYF.

The chain links TRBV5-1 to TRBJ1-1; TRBD1 matches 8 bases. This CDR3 region has 14 residues. The trim removed 2 bases at V and 6 bases at J, leaving 6 bases unmatched. Germline CDR1 SGHRS, CDR2 YFSETQ. The CDR3 region has the DNA TGCGCCAGCAGCTTAGCAGGGGGCGCCCCTGAAGCTTTCTTT. Protein product: CASSLAGGAPEAFF.

The V gene is TRBV29-1, the J gene TRBJ1-4; D might be TRBD1 (6 bases). The CDR3 runs to 13 residues. Germline CDR1 reads SQVTM; CDR2 reads ANQGSEA. Trimming cost V 3 bases and J 8 bases, with 13 bases left between them. The CDR3 DNA follows: TGCAGCGTTGATGCGGGGGCTGGGGAAAAACTGTTTTTT. Its translation: CSVDAGAGEKLFF.

This chain links TRBV11-2 with TRBJ1-3; D is undetermined. V was trimmed by 1 base and J by 4 bases, leaving 5 bases between them. The CDR3 consists of 13 residues. Germline V gene sequence: CDR1 SGHAT, CDR2 FQNNGV. CDR3 amino acids: CASSLAGGNTIYF. The CDR3 DNA is TGTGCCAGCAGCTTAGCGGGGGGAAACACCATATATTTT. Looking up the rest from reference TRBV11-2 and TRBJ1-3 gives the full variable domain: EAGVAQSPRYKIIEKRQSVAFWCNPISGHATLYWYQQILGQGPKLLIQFQNNGVVDDSQLPKDRFSAERLKGVDSTLKIQPAKLEDSAVYLCASSLAGGNTIYFGEGSWLTVV.

This chain uses TRBV29-1 with TRBJ2-1, with 9 bases aligning to TRBD2. CDR1 and CDR2 (germline): SQVTM, ANQGSEA. Trimming at V came to 7 bases and at J to 8 bases, leaving 12 bases not matched to a gene. CDR3 length equals 14 residues. This chain's CDR3 is CSGTGTSRSDEQFF. Written as DNA, the CDR3 is TGCAGCGGGACGGGGACTAGCAGAAGCGATGAGCAGTTCTTC.

Concerning this clone itself: One junction end does not reproduce the germline sequence, and a read error may be involved. This chain links TRBV5-1 with TRBJ2-7; no reliable D call. In germline, CDR1 is SGHRS, CDR2 YFSETQ. The CDR3 runs 9 residues. As DNA, the CDR3 is TGCGCCAGCAGCTTGGTTACGCTTTTC. Translating gives CASSLVTLF.

V gene TRBV11-3 combines with J gene TRBJ2-3; 8 bases fit TRBD2. J gave up 5 bases and V 8 bases, and 12 bases lay outside the gene matches. This CDR3 is built from 15 residues. Germline CDR1 and CDR2: SGHNT and YENEEA. The CDR3 DNA reads TGTGCCAGCTCCTCGGGGGTTAGCGGGATAGATACGCAGTATTTT. Translation gives CASSSGVSGIDTQYF.

This clone was seen only a few times. The rearrangement links TRBV5-1 to TRBJ2-1; no definite D call. Germline CDR1 and CDR2: SGHRS and YFSETQ. Trimming took 0 bases from V and 10 from J, leaving 5 bases between them. The CDR3 consists of 11 residues. The CDR3 loop reads CASSLGREQFF. The CDR3 coding sequence is TGCGCCAGCAGCTTGGGCCGAGAGCAGTTCTTC.

The chain carries TRBV4-1 and TRBJ2-7; D may be TRBD1 (5 bases). V was clipped by 3 bases and J by 3 bases, with 21 bases between them. The CDR3 runs to 17 residues. Germline loops: CDR1 MGHRA, CDR2 YSYEKL. The CDR3 DNA reads as TGCGCCAGCAGCCACACTCAGACAGACGGCTACCTCTACGAGCAGTACTTC. Translated: CASSHTQTDGYLYEQYF.

The V call is TRBV27, the J call TRBJ2-1; D not certain. Germline CDR1 and CDR2: MNHEY and SMNVEV (reference sequence). Trimming removed 4 bases at V and 4 bases at J, with 17 bases between. The CDR3 runs 16 residues. CDR3 bases: TGTGCCAGCAGTTCCCACCCCCCTTGGTTGTACAATGAGCAGTTCTTC. This encodes CASSSHPPWLYNEQFF.